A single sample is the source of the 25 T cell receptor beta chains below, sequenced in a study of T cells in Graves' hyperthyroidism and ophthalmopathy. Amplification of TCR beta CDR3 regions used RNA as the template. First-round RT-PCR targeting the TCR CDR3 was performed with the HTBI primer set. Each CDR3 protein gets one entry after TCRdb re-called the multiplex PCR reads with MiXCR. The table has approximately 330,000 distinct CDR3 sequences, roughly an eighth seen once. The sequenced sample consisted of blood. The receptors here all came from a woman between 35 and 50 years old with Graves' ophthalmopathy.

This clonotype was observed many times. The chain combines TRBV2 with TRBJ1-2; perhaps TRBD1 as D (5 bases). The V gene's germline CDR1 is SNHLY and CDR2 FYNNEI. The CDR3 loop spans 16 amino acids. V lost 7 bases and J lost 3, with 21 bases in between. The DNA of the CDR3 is TGTGCCAGCAAGGTCTCGTTAGCAGGGAGTGACTATGGCTACACCTTC. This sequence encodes CASKVSLAGSDYGYTF.

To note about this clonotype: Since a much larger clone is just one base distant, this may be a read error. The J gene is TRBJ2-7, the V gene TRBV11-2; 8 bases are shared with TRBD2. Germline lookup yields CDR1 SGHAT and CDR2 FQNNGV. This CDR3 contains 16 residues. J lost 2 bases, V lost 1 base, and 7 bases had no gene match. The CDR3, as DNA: TGTGCCAGCAGCTTAGCTACGGCGGGAGGCACCTACGAGCAGTACTTC. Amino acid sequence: CASSLATAGGTYEQYF.

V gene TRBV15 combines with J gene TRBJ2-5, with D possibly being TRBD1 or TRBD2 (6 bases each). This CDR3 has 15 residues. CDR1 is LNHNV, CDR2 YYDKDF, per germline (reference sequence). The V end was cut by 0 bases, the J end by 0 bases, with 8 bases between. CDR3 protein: CATSRDGGNQETQYF. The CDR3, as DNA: TGTGCCACCAGCAGAGACGGGGGCAACCAAGAGACCCAGTACTTC.

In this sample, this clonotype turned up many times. The CDR3 loop reads CASRKLAGAWDEQFF. DNA of the CDR3: TGTGCCAGCAGAAAACTAGCGGGAGCTTGGGATGAGCAGTTCTTC. The rearrangement joins TRBV2 to TRBJ2-1; the match to TRBD2 covers 11 bases. Germline V lookup: CDR1 SNHLY, CDR2 FYNNEI. The V segment lost 6 bases and the J segment 8 bases; nucleotides outside the gene matches: 9. The CDR3 totals 15 residues.

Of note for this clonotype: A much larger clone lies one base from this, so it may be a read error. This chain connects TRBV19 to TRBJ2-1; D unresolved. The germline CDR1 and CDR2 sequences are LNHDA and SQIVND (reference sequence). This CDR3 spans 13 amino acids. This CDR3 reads CGSRESSYNEQFF. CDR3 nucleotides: TGTGGCAGTAGGGAATCCTCCTACAATGAGCAGTTCTTC.

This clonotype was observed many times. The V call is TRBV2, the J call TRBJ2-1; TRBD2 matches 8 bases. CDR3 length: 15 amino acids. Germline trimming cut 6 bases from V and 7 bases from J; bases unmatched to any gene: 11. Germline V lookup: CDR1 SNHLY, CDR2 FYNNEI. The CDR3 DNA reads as TGTGCCAGCAGGCCACTAGCGGTTGGAGGGAATGAGCAGTTCTTC. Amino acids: CASRPLAVGGNEQFF. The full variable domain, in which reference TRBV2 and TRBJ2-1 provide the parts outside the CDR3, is EPEVTQTPSHQVTQMGQEVILRCVPISNHLYFYWYRQILGQKVEFLVSFYNNEISEKSEIFDDQFSVERPDGSNFTLKIRSTKLEDSAMYFCASRPLAVGGNEQFFGPGTRLTVL.

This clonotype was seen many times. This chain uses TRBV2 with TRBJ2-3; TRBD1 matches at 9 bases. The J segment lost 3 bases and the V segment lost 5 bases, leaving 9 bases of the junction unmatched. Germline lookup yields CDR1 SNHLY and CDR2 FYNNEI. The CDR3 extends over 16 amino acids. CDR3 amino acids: CASSKSGTGLTDTQYF. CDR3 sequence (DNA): TGTGCCAGCAGTAAATCCGGGACAGGGTTGACAGATACGCAGTATTTT.

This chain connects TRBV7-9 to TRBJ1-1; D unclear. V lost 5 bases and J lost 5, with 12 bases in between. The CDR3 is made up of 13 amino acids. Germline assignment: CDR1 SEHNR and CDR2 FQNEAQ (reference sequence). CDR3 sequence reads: CASSLHEGTEAFF. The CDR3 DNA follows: TGTGCCAGCAGCCTACACGAAGGAACTGAAGCTTTCTTT.

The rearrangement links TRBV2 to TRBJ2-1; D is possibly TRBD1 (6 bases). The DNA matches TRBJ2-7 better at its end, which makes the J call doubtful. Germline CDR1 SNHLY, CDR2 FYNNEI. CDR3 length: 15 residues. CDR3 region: CASSGTGSSYNEQYF. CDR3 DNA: TGTGCCAGCAGTGGAACAGGGAGCTCCTACAATGAGCAGTACTTC.

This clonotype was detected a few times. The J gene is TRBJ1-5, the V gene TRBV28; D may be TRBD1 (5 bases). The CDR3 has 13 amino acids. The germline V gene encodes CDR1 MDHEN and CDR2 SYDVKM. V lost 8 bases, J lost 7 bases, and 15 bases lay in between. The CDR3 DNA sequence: TGTGCCAGCGGGGGGAGGGCTAGGCAGCCCCAGCATTTT. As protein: CASGGRARQPQHF.

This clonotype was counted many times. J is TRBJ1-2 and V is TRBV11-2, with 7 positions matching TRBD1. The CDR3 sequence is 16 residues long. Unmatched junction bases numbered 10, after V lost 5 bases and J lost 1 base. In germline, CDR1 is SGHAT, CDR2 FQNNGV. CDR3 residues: CASSRDRAAVNYGYTF. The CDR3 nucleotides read TGTGCCAGCAGCCGCGACAGGGCGGCCGTTAACTATGGCTACACCTTC.

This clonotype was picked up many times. The CDR3 nucleotides are TGTGCCAGTAGTCCTGGGGACAGATCGACGGTTGGCTACACCTTC. This gives the protein CASSPGDRSTVGYTF. The chain carries TRBV19 and TRBJ1-2; 7 nucleotides agree with TRBD1. Germline trimming cut 5 bases from V and 7 bases from J; bases unmatched to any gene: 13. CDR1 LNHDA and CDR2 SQIVND come from the germline V gene (reference sequence). There are 15 residues in the CDR3. The whole variable domain, remainder taken from reference TRBV19 and TRBJ1-2, is DGGITQSPKYLFRKEGQNVTLSCEQNLNHDAMYWYRQDPGQGLRLIYYSQIVNDFQKGDIAEGYSVSREKKESFPLTVTSAQKNPTAFYLCASSPGDRSTVGYTFGSGTRLTVV.

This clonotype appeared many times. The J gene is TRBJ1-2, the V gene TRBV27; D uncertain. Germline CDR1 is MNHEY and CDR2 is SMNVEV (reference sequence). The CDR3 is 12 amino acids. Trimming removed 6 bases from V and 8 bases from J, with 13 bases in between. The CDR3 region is CASRSIGGGYTF. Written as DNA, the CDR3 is TGTGCCAGCAGGTCAATTGGCGGGGGCTACACCTTC.

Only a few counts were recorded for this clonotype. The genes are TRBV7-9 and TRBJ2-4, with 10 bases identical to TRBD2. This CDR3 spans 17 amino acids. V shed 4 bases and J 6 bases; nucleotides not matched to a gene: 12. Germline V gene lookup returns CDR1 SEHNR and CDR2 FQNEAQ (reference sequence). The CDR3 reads CASSSQQSGRARNIQYF. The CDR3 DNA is TGTGCCAGCAGCTCGCAACAGAGCGGGAGGGCCCGAAACATTCAGTACTTC.

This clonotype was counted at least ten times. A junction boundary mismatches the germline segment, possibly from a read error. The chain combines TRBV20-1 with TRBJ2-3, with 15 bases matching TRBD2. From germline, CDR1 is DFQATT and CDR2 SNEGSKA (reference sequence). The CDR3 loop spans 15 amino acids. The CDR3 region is CSARGLAGGYDTQYF. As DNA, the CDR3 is TGCAGCGCTAGGGGACTAGCGGGAGGCTATGATACGCAGTATTTT.

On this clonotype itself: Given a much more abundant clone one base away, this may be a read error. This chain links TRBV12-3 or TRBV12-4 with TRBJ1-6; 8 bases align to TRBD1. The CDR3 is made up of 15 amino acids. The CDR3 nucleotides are TGTGCCAGCAATTTAAATCAGGGGGCCAATTCACCCCTCCACTTT. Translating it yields CASNLNQGANSPLHF.

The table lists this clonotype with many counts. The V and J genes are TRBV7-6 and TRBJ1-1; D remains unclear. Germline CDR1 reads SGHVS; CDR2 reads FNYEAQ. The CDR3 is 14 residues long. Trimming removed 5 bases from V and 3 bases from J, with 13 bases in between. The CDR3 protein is CASSRKPADTEAFF. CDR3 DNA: TGTGCCAGCAGCCGCAAACCTGCCGACACTGAAGCTTTCTTT.

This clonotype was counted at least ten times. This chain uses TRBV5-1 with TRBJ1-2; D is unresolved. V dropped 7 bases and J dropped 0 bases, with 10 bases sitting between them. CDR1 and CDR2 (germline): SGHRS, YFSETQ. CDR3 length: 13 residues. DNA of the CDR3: TGCGCCAGCTCTCCAGGATCTAACTATGGCTACACCTTC. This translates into CASSPGSNYGYTF.

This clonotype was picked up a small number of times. The CDR3 bases are TGTGCCAGCAGTCTTGGGGCGGGAGGGCTAGATGAGCAGTTCTTC. It codes for CASSLGAGGLDEQFF. The V call is TRBV6-1, the J call TRBJ2-1; 9 bases are shared with TRBD2. Looked up from germline, CDR1 is MNHNS and CDR2 is SASEGT. The CDR3 sequence is 15 residues long. The V segment lost 5 bases and the J segment 8 bases; nucleotides outside the gene matches: 10.

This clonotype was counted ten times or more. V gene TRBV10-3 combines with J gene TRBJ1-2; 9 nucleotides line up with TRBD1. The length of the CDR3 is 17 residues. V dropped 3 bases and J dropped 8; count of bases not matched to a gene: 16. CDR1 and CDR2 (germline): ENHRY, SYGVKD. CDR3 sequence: CAISERDRARLGGGYTF. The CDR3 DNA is TGTGCCATCAGTGAAAGGGACAGGGCGCGGCTCGGGGGCGGCTACACCTTC.

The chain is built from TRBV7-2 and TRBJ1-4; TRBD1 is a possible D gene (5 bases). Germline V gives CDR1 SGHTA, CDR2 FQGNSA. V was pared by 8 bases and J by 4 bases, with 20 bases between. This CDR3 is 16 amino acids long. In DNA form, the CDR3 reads TGTGCCAGCCGAACATACTCCCGTCAGGGTAATGAAAAACTGTTTTTT. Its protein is CASRTYSRQGNEKLFF.

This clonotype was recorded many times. The CDR3 reads CASSSKVNTEAFF. CDR3 sequence (DNA): TGTGCCAGCAGCTCAAAAGTGAACACTGAAGCTTTCTTT. The chain carries TRBV7-2 and TRBJ1-1, with unresolved D. Germline values: CDR1 SGHTA, CDR2 FQGNSA. Trimming stripped 4 bases from V and 0 bases from J, with 6 bases between. The CDR3 consists of 13 residues.

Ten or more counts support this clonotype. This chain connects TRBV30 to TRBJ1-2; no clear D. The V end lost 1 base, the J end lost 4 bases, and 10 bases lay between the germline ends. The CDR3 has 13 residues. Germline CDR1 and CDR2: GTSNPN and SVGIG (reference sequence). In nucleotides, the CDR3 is TGTGCCTGGAGTGGCGATAGATCCTATGGCTACACCTTC. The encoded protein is CAWSGDRSYGYTF.

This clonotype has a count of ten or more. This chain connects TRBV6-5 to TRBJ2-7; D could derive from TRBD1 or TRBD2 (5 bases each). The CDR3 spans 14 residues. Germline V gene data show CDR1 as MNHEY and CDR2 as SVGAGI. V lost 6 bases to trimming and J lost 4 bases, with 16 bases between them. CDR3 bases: TGTGCCAGCAGCCCAGTTCGGGGCGGGTACGAGCAGTACTTC. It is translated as CASSPVRGGYEQYF.

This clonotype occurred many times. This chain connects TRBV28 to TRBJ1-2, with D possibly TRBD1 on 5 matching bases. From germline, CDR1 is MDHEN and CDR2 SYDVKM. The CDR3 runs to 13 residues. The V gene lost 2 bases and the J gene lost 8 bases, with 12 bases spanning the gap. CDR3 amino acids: CASSLSWGEGYTF. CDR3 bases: TGTGCCAGCAGTTTAAGTTGGGGCGAGGGCTACACCTTC.